This entry is about one TCR beta chain. Its antigen is not known. Per the germline V gene, CDR1 is SGHRS and CDR2 is YFSETQ. Trimming cost V 2 bases and J 5 bases; bases outside gene matches: 7. This CDR3 contains 16 residues. These data are taken from a study of cytomegalovirus exposure and HLA in healthy donors. PCR employed 60 Vbeta and 13 Jbeta primers. Assay: immunoSEQ multiplex PCR; the TCRdb copy retains only in-frame clones and omits some. This table holds more than 150,000 clones, approximately 80% found once. Study findings and constraints: Some V segments, TRBV6-2 and TRBV6-3 among them, were indistinguishable and were therefore excluded. About 150 TCR beta chains were listed as cytomegalovirus-associated. TCR beta chain V- and J-gene trimming was linked, in a later analysis, to a missense variant in DCLRE1C. TCR sequences were mostly rare, though some public TCRs occurred in many donors.

The receptor was isolated from a woman aged 18-35 years in good health and CMV-seronegative. The sequencing sample was made of PBMCs. The rearrangement joins TRBV5-1 to TRBJ2-3; the match to TRBD2 covers 11 bases. Here the CDR3 reads CASSFYSGGAQDTQYF. CDR3 DNA sequence: TGCGCCAGCAGCTTCTATAGCGGGGGGGCCCAAGATACGCAGTATTTT.